This T cell receptor beta chain comes out of a study of T cell responses to AZD1222 COVID-19 vaccine (TCRdb year 2021). Regarding the complete study: AZD1222 recipients with second doses at about 4 weeks or about 12 weeks were pooled, because spike-specific TCR depth and breadth did not differ between schedules. Trial participants were enrolled by age into 18-55, 56-69 and 70-plus year subgroups, with approximately 160, 26 and 62 TCR-sequenced participants respectively. TCR sequencing was performed for 230 to 250 trial participants, of whom some 200 were given two doses of AZD1222 and around 25 were given two doses of MenACWY control vaccine.

CDR3 length: 14 amino acids, cysteine to phenylalanine. CDR3 DNA only is kept here, 42 bases in frame from base 1. CDR1 SQVTM and CDR2 ANQGSEA were looked up in the germline V gene. Trimming at the junction amounts to 0 bases on V and 0 bases on J, and the germline ends lie 8 bases apart. With respect to this clone: It has no known antigen specificity. No much larger clonotype is one base removed from it; base qualities were not supplied.

The paper as a whole reports these results and caveats: In the small 56-69-year group, the increase in depth fell short of significance, most likely because of low power. After two AZD1222 doses, spike-specific TCR breadth and depth were significantly higher than at day 0 and than in MenACWY recipients. The whole spike protein was spanned by vaccine-associated CD4 TCRs, and dominant responses were seen in regions 160-218 and 743-854. Conclusions about previously exposed vaccinees are limited because only six or seven AZD1222 recipients were SARS-CoV-2 seropositive at baseline. Because no day 14 peak-response samples were available, the repertoires could be characterized only after the peak T cell response. Most participants were white British and females outnumbered males, and the authors suggested that clonal diversity may have been underestimated. Reportedly, almost half of the unique spike-specific TCRs recognized epitopes lying outside the regions that are mutated in the B.1.351 and B.1.1.7 variants.

The CDR3 regions of human TCRbeta chains were analyzed by immunosequencing. As for the original processing: TCRs in the repertoires were compared against a reference library of SARS-CoV-2-specific TCRs that had been generated with the MIRA antigen-specificity platform. Breadth was defined as the fraction of unique TCRs that were SARS-CoV-2-associated. Depth was defined as the fraction of total T cells that were SARS-CoV-2-associated. Using the MIRA data, every spike-specific TCR was mapped to the spike region that the TCR reacted to and assigned to either a CD4 or a CD8 class. Log10-transformed breadth and depth values were compared by one-way ANOVA with Sidak's multiple comparisons tests. In its TCRdb copy, this immuneACCESS table keeps in-frame sequences only and misses some clones. Where compared with another copy, unresolved V genes explain less than half of these, and the others have no known cause. Clone size and V and J calls were adopted from that table, with D and trimming inferred from the DNA. The sample table holds 130,000 to 150,000 clones, of which about nine tenths were seen once. The top ten clonotypes cover about 3.4% of the sample.

The time point tag for this specimen amounts to: baseline before first vaccination. Samples from vaccinated people were obtained from the UK trials COV001 and COV002, which included a single-blind randomized controlled phase 2/3 trial of AZD1222 (ChAdOx1 nCoV-19) in healthy adults. For TCRbeta chain sequencing, PBMC samples from trial participants were taken at day 0 and at day 28 after the second dose. This TCR derives from an adult in good health. The specimen comprised peripheral blood, sampled on day 0 of AZD1222 vaccination. This chain is built from TRBV29-1 and TRBJ1-2; TRBD1 is possibly the D segment (5 matching bases). The base sequence is TGCAGCGTTGAAGAGGGACGAGCTAACTATGGCTACACCTTC. This yields the protein CSVEEGRANYGYTF.